This T cell receptor (beta chain) was captured in a study of CD8 T cells in ankylosing spondylitis. Broader study findings: One TCR beta motif, made up of roughly 8 highly homologous variants, appeared characteristic of ankylosing spondylitis blood.

Comment on this clonotype: Its antigen is undetermined.

Quantitative 5'-RACE with molecular barcodes produced the TCR beta libraries. TCRdb fed the 5' RACE reads into MiXCR, producing one record per CDR3 protein. The sample has hundreds of thousands of distinct CDR3 sequences, 15% to 20% seen once. The germline gives CDR1 ENHRY, CDR2 SYGVKD. The CDR3 runs to 12 residues. V shed 0 bases and J shed 5 bases, with 4 bases lying between them. The material sequenced was blood, either unsorted or a sorted T cell fraction (not recorded which). The chain uses TRBV10-3 and TRBJ2-5; D call uncertain. The TCR was taken from a male donor with ankylosing spondylitis. The CDR3 protein is CAISESGETQYF. Here the CDR3 DNA reads TGTGCCATCAGTGAGTCGGGGGAGACCCAGTACTTC.